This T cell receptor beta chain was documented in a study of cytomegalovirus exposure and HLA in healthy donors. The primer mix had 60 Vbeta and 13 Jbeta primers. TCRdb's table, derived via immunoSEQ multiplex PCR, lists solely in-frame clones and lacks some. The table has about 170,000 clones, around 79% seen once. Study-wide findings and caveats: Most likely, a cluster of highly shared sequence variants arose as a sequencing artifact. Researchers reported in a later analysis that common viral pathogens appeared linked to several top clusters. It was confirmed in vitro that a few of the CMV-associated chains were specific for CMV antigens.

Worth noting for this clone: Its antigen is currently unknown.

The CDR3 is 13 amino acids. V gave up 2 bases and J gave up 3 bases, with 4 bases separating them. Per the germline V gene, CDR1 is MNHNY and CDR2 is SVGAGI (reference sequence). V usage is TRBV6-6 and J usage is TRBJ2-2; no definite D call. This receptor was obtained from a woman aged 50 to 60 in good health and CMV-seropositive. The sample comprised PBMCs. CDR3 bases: TGTGCCAGCAGTTACCCTGACACCGGGGAGCTGTTTTTT. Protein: CASSYPDTGELFF.